The rows below give T cell receptor beta chains drawn from one sample of a study of blood T cell repertoires in COVID-19. The repertoire was sequenced with immunoSEQ multiplex PCR; TCRdb's copy has only in-frame clones and lacks some. The sample has about 340,000 clones, around 91% seen once. The sample comprised peripheral blood. Every receptor here comes from a woman between 18 and 30 years old who had recovered from COVID-19. Both conserved end residues are part of each CDR3.

v_gene	j_gene	CDR3aa
TRBV20-1	TRBJ1-1	CSASRGRGAFF
TRBV6-2/TRBV6-3	TRBJ2-1	CASSYSAPSYNEQFF
TRBV11-3	TRBJ2-3	CASSLDGATDTQYF
TRBV5-1	TRBJ2-2	CASSAADTGELFF
TRBV30	TRBJ1-2	CAWSGWRGNYGYTF
TRBV19	TRBJ1-2	CASSTIWDSTF
TRBV19	TRBJ1-5	CASSIGQGVQPQHF
TRBV11-2	TRBJ1-1	CASSLPTRNTEAFF
TRBV19	TRBJ2-5	CASSSDQETQYF
TRBV5-8	TRBJ2-2	CASSPWGAGELFF
TRBV7-9	TRBJ1-1	CASSLVRAGLNTEAFF
TRBV2	TRBJ2-1	CASRDRARDEQFF
TRBV19	TRBJ1-3	CASSQQPGNTIYF
TRBV12-5	TRBJ2-1	CASGPDYAGSYNEQFF
TRBV19	TRBJ2-3	CASRGGYTQYF
TRBV10-3	TRBJ1-2	CAITEWGGRGGYTF
TRBV19	TRBJ1-6	CASSNRENYNSPLHF
TRBV7-8	TRBJ2-1	CASSLFGVHSAKGDEQFF
TRBV7-8	TRBJ2-1	CASSLNWLAGGRSSYNEQFF
TRBV6-2/TRBV6-3	TRBJ2-2	CASSYESAKKNTGELFF
TRBV10-1	TRBJ2-1	CASSPGTGGHNEQFF
TRBV5-4	TRBJ1-2	CASSLQGGGNYGYTF
TRBV19	TRBJ1-1	CASSYRGGTEAFF
TRBV5-6	TRBJ2-3	CASSPGQGWSDTQYF
TRBV6-2/TRBV6-3	TRBJ1-6	CASSYPGQSGSPLHF
TRBV7-2	TRBJ1-2	CASSQTGMSGYTF
TRBV7-9	TRBJ2-3	CASSSVRSVLAGGGTQYF
TRBV6-2/TRBV6-3	TRBJ2-5	CASSPQGPGETQYF
TRBV15	TRBJ1-5	CATSRDSGYGQPQHF
TRBV7-9	TRBJ1-2	CASSLSVSAQGYGYTF
TRBV25-1	TRBJ2-3	CASSEFGLSADTQYF
TRBV5-1	TRBJ2-5	CASSLMPSFGETQYF